These T cell receptor beta chains were read from a single sample in a study of T cell changes during pregnancy in multiple sclerosis. Assay used: immunoSEQ multiplex PCR; TCRdb lists only in-frame clones, some missing. The sample carries 50,000 to 75,000 clones, about 94% recorded once. This material consisted of CD8+ T cells from peripheral blood mononuclear cells, taken in the third trimester of pregnancy. These receptors were collected from a female donor with multiple sclerosis, enrolled in a pregnancy study. Each CDR3 is given with its conserved first and last residue. D genes are given only for firm matches. Where a row states a size, it is once, few, many or the class of an expanded clone; other rows omit it.

V,J,D,size,CDR3,DNA
TRBV27,TRBJ2-7,.,.,CASSLADSYEQYF,TGTGCCAGCAGTTTAGCGGACTCCTACGAGCAGTACTTC
TRBV5-1,TRBJ2-7,.,.,CASSLAEGIEQYF,TGCGCCAGCAGCTTGGCCGAGGGCATCGAGCAGTACTTC
TRBV2,TRBJ1-2,.,few,CASSVGGANGYTF,TGTGCCAGCAGTGTGGGAGGGGCGAATGGCTACACCTTC
TRBV19,TRBJ1-5,.,.,CASSIVGDIQPQHF,TGTGCCAGTAGTATAGTCGGGGACATCCAGCCCCAGCATTTT
TRBV5-1,TRBJ1-1,.,.,CASSPGVINTEAFF,TGCGCCAGCAGCCCGGGGGTCATAAACACTGAAGCTTTCTTT
TRBV6-1,TRBJ2-7,.,.,CASRLLDSPSYEQYF,TGTGCCAGCAGACTCTTGGACAGTCCCTCCTACGAGCAGTACTTC
TRBV11-3,TRBJ2-7,.,.,CASSPRDGTYEQYF,TGTGCCAGCAGCCCCCGAGACGGGACCTACGAGCAGTACTTC
TRBV27,TRBJ1-2,.,once,CASSSMTDYGYTF,TGTGCCAGCAGTTCGATGACAGACTATGGCTACACCTTC
TRBV7-9,TRBJ2-7,.,.,CASSSVYEQYF,TGTGCCAGCAGCTCTGTCTACGAGCAGTACTTC
TRBV6-6,TRBJ2-7,.,.,CASSFTVGVYEQYF,TGTGCCAGCAGTTTCACGGTCGGGGTCTACGAGCAGTACTTC
TRBV21-1,TRBJ2-1,.,.,CASSKGRTLTYNEQFF,TGTGCCAGCAGCAAAGGGAGGACCCTGACCTACAATGAGCAGTTCTTC
TRBV5-1,TRBJ2-7,TRBD1,.,CASSYGQGRYEQYF,TGCGCCAGCAGCTATGGACAGGGTCGATACGAGCAGTACTTC
TRBV28,TRBJ1-5,TRBD1,.,CASSFRLSGTDRPAGQPQHF,TGTGCCAGCAGTTTCCGACTTAGCGGGACAGACAGGCCCGCGGGACAGCCCCAGCATTTT
TRBV19,TRBJ2-7,TRBD1,.,CASSAGTGGLYEQYF,TGTGCCAGTAGCGCTGGGACAGGGGGCCTCTACGAGCAGTACTTC
TRBV7-9,TRBJ1-2,.,.,CASSSPAVPGYTF,TGTGCCAGCAGCTCCCCGGCGGTGCCTGGCTACACCTTC
TRBV4-1,TRBJ1-1,TRBD1,.,CASSQEQGAAEAFF,TGCGCCAGCAGCCAAGAGCAGGGGGCAGCTGAAGCTTTCTTT